This TCR beta chain was obtained from a study of regulatory T cells in long-lasting Graves disease. Many counts were recorded for this clonotype. Documented time point: persistent/refractory GD, antithyroid drugs over 5 years with positive TRAb. The authors made the TCR library using RNA they extracted from PBMCs. Graves' disease diagnosis relied on American Thyroid Association guidelines. Trimming removed 1 base from V and 0 bases from J, with 12 bases in between. This CDR3 has 16 amino acids. Germline V lookup: CDR1 SGHAT, CDR2 FQNNGV. With iRepertoire HTBI primers and Arm-PCR of CDR3 regions, TCR beta libraries were built. Using its own MiXCR run on the multiplex PCR reads, TCRdb lists one record per CDR3 protein. The data show 310,000 or so distinct CDR3 sequences, roughly a fifth seen once.

The receptor was isolated from a female donor with Graves disease. The specimen was peripheral blood mononuclear cells (PBMCs), collected when the disease was refractory, from a patient treated with antithyroid drugs. This chain joins TRBV11-2 and TRBJ1-1; D remains ambiguous. The CDR3 loop is CASSLGTTALNTEAFF. As DNA, the CDR3 is TGTGCCAGCAGCTTAGGAACGACGGCTCTGAACACTGAAGCTTTCTTT.